This T cell receptor (beta chain) was observed in a study of T cells in Graves' hyperthyroidism and ophthalmopathy. This clonotype has ten or more counts. Germline V gives CDR1 SGHAT, CDR2 FQNNGV. CDR3 length equals 12 residues. The V and J ends lost 3 bases and 6 bases respectively, with 9 bases between them. Clinical symptoms, serum thyroxine, TRAb, thyroid ultrasound and orbital computed tomography established diagnosis. Amplification of TCR beta CDR3 regions was performed using RNA transcripts as template. An initial round of RT-PCR targeting the TCR CDR3 relied on the HTBI primer set. TCRdb recomputed calls from the multiplex PCR reads with MiXCR, one row per CDR3 protein. The sample records under 650,000 distinct CDR3 sequences, 15% to 20% being singletons.

This chain uses TRBV11-2 with TRBJ2-7, with D possibly matching TRBD2 (5 bases). The source material was blood. This receptor was identified in a young woman with Graves' hyperthyroidism. CDR3: CASSFTSSEQYF. CDR3 DNA: TGTGCCAGCAGCTTTACTAGTTCCGAGCAGTACTTC.